This T cell receptor beta chain was obtained from a study of T cell changes during pregnancy in multiple sclerosis. This clone was counted between two and nine times. Produced via immunoSEQ multiplex PCR; TCRdb's table is partial and in-frame only. The sample has some 90,000 clones, roughly 89% seen once. V was clipped by 3 bases and J by 6 bases; unmatched bases: 4. Germline V lookup: CDR1 SGHRS, CDR2 YFSETQ. This CDR3 comprises 13 residues. The chain combines TRBV5-1 with TRBJ1-1; TRBD1 matches at 8 bases. This receptor was taken from a female donor in good health, enrolled as a control in a pregnancy study. The sample was peripheral blood, taken after pregnancy. CDR3 sequence (DNA): TGCGCCAGCAGCTACGACAGGGGTGCTGAAGCTTTCTTT. It yields the protein CASSYDRGAEAFF.